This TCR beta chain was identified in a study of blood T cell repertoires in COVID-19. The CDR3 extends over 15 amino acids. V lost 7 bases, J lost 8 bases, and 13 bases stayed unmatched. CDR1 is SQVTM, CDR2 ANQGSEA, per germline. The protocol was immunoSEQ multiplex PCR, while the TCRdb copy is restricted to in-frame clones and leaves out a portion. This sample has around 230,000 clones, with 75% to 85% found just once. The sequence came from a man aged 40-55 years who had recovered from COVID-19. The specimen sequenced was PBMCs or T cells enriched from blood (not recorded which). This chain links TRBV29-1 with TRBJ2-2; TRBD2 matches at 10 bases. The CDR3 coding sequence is TGCAGCGCCAGGAATAAGGGACTAGCGTCTGGGGAGCTGTTTTTT. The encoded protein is CSARNKGLASGELFF.